Described below is a single T cell receptor beta chain sequence and its context. The libraries were made with immunoSEQ v3. The repertoire was sequenced with immunoSEQ multiplex PCR; TCRdb's copy has only in-frame clones and lacks some. The data show about 50,000 clones, about 86% seen once. Time point given: pre-treatment sample, taken before nivolumab and TIL therapy. This entry is derived from a study of TIL therapy for anti-PD-1-resistant metastatic lung cancer. For the study at large: Progressing patients received lymphodepletion, expanded TIL infusion and IL-2. Tumors carried a median 1.5 non-synonymous mutations per megabase.

V gave up 6 bases and J gave up 6 bases; unmatched junction bases: 5. Germline V CDR1 and CDR2: MNHEY, SMNVEV (reference sequence). The CDR3 loop spans 13 amino acids. The chain couples TRBV27 to TRBJ2-1, with TRBD2 matching over 7 bases. This sequence originates from a person between 25 and 79 years old with non-small cell lung cancer. The sequenced sample was blood, obtained at baseline. The CDR3: CASSQTSRNEQFF. CDR3 coding DNA: TGTGCCAGCAGCCAGACTAGCCGCAATGAGCAGTTCTTC.